Listed below are T cell receptor beta chains from one sample, sequenced in a study of shared clonotypes between healthy human individuals. Libraries were prepared by immunoSEQ multiplex PCR; TCRdb keeps only in-frame clonotypes and omits some of them. The table lists around 2.1 million clones, more than 85% of them singletons. Material: naive CD8+ T cells from PBMCs. These TCRs come from a man aged 18 to 30 in good health. Some clones in this sample may be carry-over from other donors' samples. Each CDR3 is given with its conserved first and last residue. The D gene is left open where the match is weak.

>TRBV9|NA
CASSVNGGADGELFF
>TRBV15|NA
CATSRDTAAYTDTQYF
>TRBV27|NA
CASSARLLNTEAFF
>TRBV9|NA
CASSVATGLYGYTF
>TRBV27|NA
CASSLLSGRIADTQYF
>TRBV4-1|NA
CASSQEGRYEQFF
>TRBV4-3|NA
CASSQTGRSSYNEQFF
>TRBV14|NA
CASSQGTGSYEQYF
>TRBV29-1|NA
CSVRPTGAGSYEQYF
>TRBV6-5|TRBD2
CASRASGNYEQFF
>TRBV5-8|NA
CASSLRPEQYF
>TRBV10-1|NA
CASSESRASGGEQFF
>TRBV27|NA
CASSLSRGTNEKLFF
>TRBV19|NA
CASSGPRAQHF
>TRBV19|NA
CASSPPPGELFF
>TRBV7-3|NA
CASSLVGRGDTQYF
>TRBV7-8|TRBD2
CASSLRLAGVTDTQYF
>TRBV9|NA
CASSVEQKGRHNEQFF
>TRBV27|TRBD2
CASSGTSSYNEQFF
>TRBV9|TRBD1
CASSGSGTGANQPQHF
>TRBV5-8|NA
CASSLFRTSNYGYTF
>TRBV4-1|TRBD2
CASSREPGGPQDTQYF
>TRBV10-2|NA
CASSESGLGSYSYEQYF
>TRBV9|NA
CARLGPNDIQYF
>TRBV28|NA
CASSLESIREGDRYNEQFF
>TRBV27|TRBD2
CASSLRTSLNEQFF
>TRBV29-1|TRBD1
CSAGQGVRTEAFF
>TRBV13|NA
CASSSYSGTDTQYF
>TRBV28|NA
CASTPSLHNEQFF
>TRBV5-6|TRBD2
CASSLIAGETNEQFF
>TRBV5-1|NA
CASSLVTSGSSYEQYF
>TRBV13|TRBD2
CASSLGSSGRRGEQFF
>TRBV29-1|TRBD2
CSVEAGGGSYNEQFF
>TRBV5-6|TRBD1
CASSPDRGNTGELFF
>TRBV7-8|TRBD2
CASSLGLAGPLPQETQYF
>TRBV27|NA
CASSLWEPNTGELFF
>TRBV7-3|TRBD1
CASSLGQRPLYEQYF
>TRBV27|NA
CASSLSRVVNTEAFF
>TRBV9|NA
CASSVPRGGTTNTGELFF
>TRBV9|NA
CASSAAKSTDTQYF
>TRBV6-6|NA
CASSYSGTEGYEQYF
>TRBV27|NA
CASSPSARGWGLYEQYF
>TRBV27|TRBD2
CASSAGLASGETQYF
>TRBV7-6|TRBD2
CASSLAGGTYEQYF
>TRBV30|NA
CAEGGAFNSPLHF
>TRBV6-6|NA
CASSYSDSYEQYF
>TRBV25-1|NA
CASSELEAWEQFF